These 13 T cell receptor beta chains were sequenced from one sample in a study. TCRdb analysed the reads with MiXCR anew, one entry per CDR3 protein. In the table there are 6,500 to 9,000 distinct CDR3 sequences, approximately 30% of which are singletons. Source material: blood. These receptors were obtained from a human donor.

The rearrangement joins TRBV29-1 to TRBJ1-3, with D hard to call. V lost 3 bases and J 8 bases, leaving 14 bases between the germline ends. Germline V CDR1 and CDR2: SQVTM, ANQGSEA. This CDR3 spans 13 amino acids. CDR3 loop: CSVDKTYGYTIYF. The CDR3 DNA follows: TGCAGCGTTGACAAGACCTATGGCTACACCATATATTTT.

The chain couples TRBV29-1 to TRBJ2-2; D gene unclear. The CDR3 contains 10 residues. Germline values: CDR1 SQVTM, CDR2 ANQGSEA. Trimming left V 2 bases short and J 5 bases short, with 0 bases between. CDR3 sequence: CSVETGELFF. CDR3 bases: TGCAGCGTTGAAACCGGGGAGCTGTTTTTT.

This clonotype was detected a few times. The chain links TRBV20-1 to TRBJ1-1, with TRBD1 as a possible D gene (6 bases). In germline, CDR1 is DFQATT, CDR2 SNEGSKA (reference sequence). The CDR3 is 15 amino acids. The V and J ends lost 2 bases and 4 bases respectively, with 17 bases between them. The CDR3 DNA reads as TGCAGTGCTAGATACCTACAGGGAACGGTCACTGAAGCTTTCTTT. Translating it yields CSARYLQGTVTEAFF.

By proportion, this clonotype is medium-sized (0.01 to 0.1%). The genes are TRBV7-3 and TRBJ1-1; tentative D call: TRBD1 (6 bases). The ends were cut back, 4 bases at V and 7 bases at J, with 13 bases in the middle. The CDR3 is made up of 13 amino acids. CDR1 SGHTA and CDR2 FQGTGA come from the germline V gene. CDR3 DNA sequence: TGTGCCAGCAGCTCCGACGGAGGGGGTGAAGCTTTCTTT. Its translation: CASSSDGGGEAFF. The full variable domain, rest sourced from reference TRBV7-3 and TRBJ1-1, is GAGVSQTPSNKVTEKGKYVELRCDPISGHTALYWYRQSLGQGPEFLIYFQGTGAADDSGLPNDRFFAVRPEGSVSTLKIQRTERGDSAVYLCASSSDGGGEAFFGQGTRLTVV.

As concerns this clonotype: Because the CDR3 is missing its conserved closing phenylalanine or tryptophan, this is likely a read error. The DNA is left out, because the CDR3 cannot be placed on it with certainty; the CDR3 is given as TCRdb lists it. V gene TRBV6-4 combines with J gene TRBJ1-3; the table's D gene call, TRBD1, was not cross checked with the DNA. Counting both end residues, the CDR3 totals 9 amino acids. The germline V gene encodes CDR1 MRHNA and CDR2 SNTAGT. The CDR3 loop reads CASSDSTGA.

This clonotype is labeled medium-sized (0.01 to 0.1%). The gene calls are TRBV29-1 and TRBJ1-2; 9 bases align to TRBD1. CDR3 size: 12 residues. From germline, CDR1 is SQVTM and CDR2 ANQGSEA. Unmatched junction bases numbered 2, after V lost 4 bases and J lost 5 bases. The CDR3 nucleotides are TGCAGCGTTGTGGGACAGGGTTATGGCTACACCTTC. Its protein product is CSVVGQGYGYTF.

This clonotype was observed a handful of times. The chain combines TRBV18 with TRBJ2-1; the match to TRBD2 covers 9 bases. The germline gives CDR1 KGHSH, CDR2 LQKENI. There are 15 residues in the CDR3. Trimming cost V 1 base and J 6 bases; bases outside gene matches: 4. The CDR3 sequence is CASSPLAGVFNEQFF. The DNA for the CDR3 is TGTGCCAGCTCACCACTAGCGGGAGTGTTCAATGAGCAGTTCTTC.

With respect to this clonotype: It may be a read error: a sequence one base away is much more abundant. The rearrangement uses TRBV4-2 and TRBJ2-5; 8 bases align to TRBD1. J lost 5 bases, V lost 0 bases, and 8 bases had no gene match. The CDR3 totals 16 residues. CDR1 and CDR2 from the germline V gene are LGHNA and YNFKEQ. CDR3 loop: CASSQDWGQAWETQYF. As DNA, the CDR3 is TGTGCCAGCAGCCAAGATTGGGGACAGGCCTGGGAGACCCAGTACTTC.

Many counts were recorded for this clonotype. The chain links TRBV20-1 to TRBJ1-2; D might be TRBD1 (5 bases). V shed 7 bases and J shed 0 bases, with 12 bases lying between them. CDR1 and CDR2 (germline): DFQATT, SNEGSKA (reference sequence). The CDR3 runs to 13 residues. CDR3 region: CSGWTDTNYGYTF. The CDR3 DNA reads TGCAGTGGTTGGACGGACACTAACTATGGCTACACCTTC.

The gene calls are TRBV29-1 and TRBJ1-1; D is unclear. This CDR3 is built from 13 residues. V was clipped by 3 bases and J by 3 bases, with 11 bases between them. CDR1 is SQVTM and CDR2 is ANQGSEA in the germline V gene. For the CDR3, the DNA is TGCAGCGTTGACAGCCCCTTTGACACTGAAGCTTTCTTT. This gives the protein CSVDSPFDTEAFF. Drawing the rest from reference TRBV29-1 and TRBJ1-1, the complete variable domain is SAVISQKPSRDICQRGTSLTIQCQVDSQVTMMFWYRQQPGQSLTLIATANQGSEATYESGFVIDKFPISRPNLTFSTLTVSNMSPEDSSIYLCSVDSPFDTEAFFGQGTRLTVV.

This clonotype is medium-sized within its sample. This sequence joins TRBV29-1 and TRBJ2-1; 10 bases map to TRBD1. This CDR3 region has 16 residues. Germline values: CDR1 SQVTM, CDR2 ANQGSEA. V gave up 0 bases and J gave up 7 bases; unmatched junction bases: 9. CDR3 protein: CSVEDLDRGLNNEQFF. The CDR3 region has the DNA TGCAGCGTTGAAGATCTGGACAGGGGGTTGAATAATGAGCAGTTCTTC.

This clonotype was found once. The genes are TRBV29-1 and TRBJ2-6, with D tentatively TRBD2 (6 bases). The CDR3 consists of 20 residues. With 6 bases removed from V and 0 bases from J, the gap between germline ends came to 27 bases. Germline CDR1 SQVTM, CDR2 ANQGSEA. CDR3 residues: CSVGLRGVPGLCSGANVLTF. CDR3 nucleotide sequence: TGCAGCGTCGGTTTGCGGGGAGTCCCCGGGCTGTGCTCTGGGGCCAACGTCCTGACTTTC.

In its sample, this clonotype was seen many times. The chain uses TRBV29-1 and TRBJ2-7, with D possibly being TRBD2 (5 bases). Germline V gene lookup returns CDR1 SQVTM and CDR2 ANQGSEA. This CDR3 is built from 13 residues. V lost 5 bases to trimming and J lost 0 bases, with 11 bases between them. The CDR3 coding sequence is TGCAGCGTTACAAGCGGTCTCTCCTACGAGCAGTACTTC. As protein: CSVTSGLSYEQYF.